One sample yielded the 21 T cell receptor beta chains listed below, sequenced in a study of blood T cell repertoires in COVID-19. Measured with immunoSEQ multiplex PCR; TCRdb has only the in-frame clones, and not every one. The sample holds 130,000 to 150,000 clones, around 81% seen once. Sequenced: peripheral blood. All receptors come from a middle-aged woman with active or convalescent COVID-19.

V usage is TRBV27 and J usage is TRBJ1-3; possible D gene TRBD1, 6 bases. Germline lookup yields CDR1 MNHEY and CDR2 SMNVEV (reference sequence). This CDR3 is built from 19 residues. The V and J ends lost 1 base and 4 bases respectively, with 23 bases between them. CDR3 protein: CASSLYSPNTQGSGNTIYF. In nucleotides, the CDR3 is TGTGCCAGCAGTTTATACTCGCCCAATACACAGGGATCCGGAAACACCATATATTTT.

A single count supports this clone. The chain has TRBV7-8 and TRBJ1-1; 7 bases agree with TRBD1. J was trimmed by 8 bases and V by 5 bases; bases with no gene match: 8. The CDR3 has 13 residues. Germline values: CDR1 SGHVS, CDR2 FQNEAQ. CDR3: CASSRQGILEAFF. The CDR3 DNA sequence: TGTGCCAGCAGCCGACAGGGTATCCTAGAAGCTTTCTTT.

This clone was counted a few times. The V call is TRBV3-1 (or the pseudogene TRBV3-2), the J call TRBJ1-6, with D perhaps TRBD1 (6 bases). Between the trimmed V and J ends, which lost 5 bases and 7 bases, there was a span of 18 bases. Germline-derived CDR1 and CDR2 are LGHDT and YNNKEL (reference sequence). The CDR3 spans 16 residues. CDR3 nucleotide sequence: TGTGCCAGCAGCAATGGGGGCTCGACAATCAATTCACCCCTCCACTTT. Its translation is CASSNGGSTINSPLHF.

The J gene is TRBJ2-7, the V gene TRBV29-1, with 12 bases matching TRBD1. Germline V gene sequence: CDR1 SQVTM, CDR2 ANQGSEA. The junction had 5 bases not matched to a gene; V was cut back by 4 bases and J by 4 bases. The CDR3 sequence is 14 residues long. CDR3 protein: CSVVRGQGAYEQYF. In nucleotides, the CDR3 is TGCAGCGTTGTTCGGGGACAGGGGGCGTACGAGCAGTACTTC.

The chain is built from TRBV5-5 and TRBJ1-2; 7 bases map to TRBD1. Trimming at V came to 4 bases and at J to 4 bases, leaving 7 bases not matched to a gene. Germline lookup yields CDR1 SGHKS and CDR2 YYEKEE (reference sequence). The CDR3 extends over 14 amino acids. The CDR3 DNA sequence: TGTGCCAGCAGCGCCGACAGGGATGGCTATGGCTACACCTTC. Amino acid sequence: CASSADRDGYGYTF.

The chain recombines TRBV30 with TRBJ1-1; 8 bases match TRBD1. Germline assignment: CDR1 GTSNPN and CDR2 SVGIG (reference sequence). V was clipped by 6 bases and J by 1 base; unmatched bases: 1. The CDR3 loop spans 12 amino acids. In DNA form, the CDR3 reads TGTGCCTGTGACAGGGGGAACACTGAAGCTTTCTTT. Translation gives CACDRGNTEAFF.

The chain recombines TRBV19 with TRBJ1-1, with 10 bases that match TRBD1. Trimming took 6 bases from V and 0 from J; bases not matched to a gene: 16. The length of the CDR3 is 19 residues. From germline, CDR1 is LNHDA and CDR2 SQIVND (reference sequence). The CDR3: CASRAAGTGAIHMNTEAFF. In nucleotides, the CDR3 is TGTGCCAGTAGGGCGGCCGGGACAGGGGCCATCCACATGAACACTGAAGCTTTCTTT.

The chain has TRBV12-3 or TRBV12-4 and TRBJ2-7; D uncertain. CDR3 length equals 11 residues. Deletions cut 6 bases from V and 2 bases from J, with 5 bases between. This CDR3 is CASRLAYEQYF. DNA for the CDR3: TGTGCCAGCAGACTCGCCTACGAGCAGTACTTC.

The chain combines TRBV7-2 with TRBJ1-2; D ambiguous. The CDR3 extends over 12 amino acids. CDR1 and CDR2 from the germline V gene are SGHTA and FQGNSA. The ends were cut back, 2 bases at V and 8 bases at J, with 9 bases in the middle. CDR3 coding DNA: TGTGCCAGCAGCTTATTCACGGAGGGCTACACCTTC. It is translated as CASSLFTEGYTF.

Here the CDR3 reads CASRPLDRARTEAFF. CDR3 sequence (DNA): TGTGCCAGCAGGCCACTGGACAGGGCGCGCACTGAAGCTTTCTTT. V is TRBV3-1 (or the pseudogene TRBV3-2) and J is TRBJ1-1, with 8 bases matching TRBD1. The J segment lost 4 bases and the V segment lost 6 bases, leaving 10 bases of the junction unmatched. There are 15 residues in the CDR3. CDR1 is LGHDT, CDR2 YNNKEL, per germline (reference sequence).

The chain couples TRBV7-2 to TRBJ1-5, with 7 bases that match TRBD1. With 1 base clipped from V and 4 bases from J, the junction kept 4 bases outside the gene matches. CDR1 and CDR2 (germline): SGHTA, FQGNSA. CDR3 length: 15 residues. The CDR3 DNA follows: TGTGCCAGCAGCTTAGGTCCCAGGGGGAATCAGCCCCAGCATTTT. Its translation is CASSLGPRGNQPQHF.

CDR3 residues: CASISGQVNYGYTF. The CDR3 coding sequence is TGTGCCAGCATTAGTGGCCAGGTCAACTATGGCTACACCTTC. V and J are TRBV28 and TRBJ1-2; D gene ambiguous. This CDR3 spans 14 amino acids. With 7 bases removed from V and 2 bases from J, the gap between germline ends came to 14 bases. CDR1 MDHEN and CDR2 SYDVKM come from the germline V gene.

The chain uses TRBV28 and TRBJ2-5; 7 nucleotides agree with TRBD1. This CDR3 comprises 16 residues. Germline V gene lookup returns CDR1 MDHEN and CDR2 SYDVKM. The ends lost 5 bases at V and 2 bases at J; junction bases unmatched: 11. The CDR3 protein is CASSPGGQGVQETQYF. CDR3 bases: TGTGCCAGCAGTCCCGGCGGCCAGGGGGTTCAAGAGACCCAGTACTTC.

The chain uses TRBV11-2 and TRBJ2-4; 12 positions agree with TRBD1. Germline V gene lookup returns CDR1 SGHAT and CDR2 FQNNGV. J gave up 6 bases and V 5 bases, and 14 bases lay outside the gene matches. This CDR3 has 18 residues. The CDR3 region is CASSPQRDRGPRGNIQYF. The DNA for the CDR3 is TGTGCCAGCAGCCCGCAACGGGACAGGGGGCCGAGGGGAAACATTCAGTACTTC.

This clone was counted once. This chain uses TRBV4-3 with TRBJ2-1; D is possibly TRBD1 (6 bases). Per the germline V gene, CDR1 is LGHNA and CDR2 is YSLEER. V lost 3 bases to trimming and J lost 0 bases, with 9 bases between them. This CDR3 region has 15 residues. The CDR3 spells CASSQGASSYNEQFF. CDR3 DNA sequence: TGCGCCAGCAGCCAGGGGGCCAGCTCCTACAATGAGCAGTTCTTC.

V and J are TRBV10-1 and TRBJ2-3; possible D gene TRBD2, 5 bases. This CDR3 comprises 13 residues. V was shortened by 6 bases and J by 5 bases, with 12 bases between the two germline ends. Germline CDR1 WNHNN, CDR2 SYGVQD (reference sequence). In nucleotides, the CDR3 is TGCGCCAGCAGCCCCCCGGGGAAAGATACGCAGTATTTT. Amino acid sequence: CASSPPGKDTQYF.

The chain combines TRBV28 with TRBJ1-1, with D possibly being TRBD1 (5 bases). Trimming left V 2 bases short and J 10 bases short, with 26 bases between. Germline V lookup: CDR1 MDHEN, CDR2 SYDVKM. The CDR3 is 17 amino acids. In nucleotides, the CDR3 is TGTGCCAGCAGTTTAGAGATCCCTTGGACAACCGCCGATAGAGCTTTCTTT. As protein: CASSLEIPWTTADRAFF.

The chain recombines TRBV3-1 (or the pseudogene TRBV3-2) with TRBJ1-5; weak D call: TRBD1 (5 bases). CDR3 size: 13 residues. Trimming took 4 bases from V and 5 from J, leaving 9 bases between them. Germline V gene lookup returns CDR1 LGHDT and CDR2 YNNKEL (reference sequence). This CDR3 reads CASSPGYHQPQHF. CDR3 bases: TGTGCCAGCAGCCCAGGGTATCATCAGCCCCAGCATTTT.

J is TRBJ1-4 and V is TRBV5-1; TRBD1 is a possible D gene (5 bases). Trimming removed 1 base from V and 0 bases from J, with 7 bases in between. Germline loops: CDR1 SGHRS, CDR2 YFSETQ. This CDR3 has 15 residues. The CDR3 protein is CASSLKGATNEKLFF. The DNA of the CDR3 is TGCGCCAGCAGCTTGAAAGGGGCAACTAATGAAAAACTGTTTTTT.

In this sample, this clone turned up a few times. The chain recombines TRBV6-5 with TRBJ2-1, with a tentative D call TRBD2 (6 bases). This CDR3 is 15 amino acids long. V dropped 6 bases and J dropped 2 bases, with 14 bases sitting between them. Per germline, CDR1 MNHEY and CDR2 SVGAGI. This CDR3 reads CASREGPRTYNEQFF. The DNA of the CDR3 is TGTGCCAGCAGGGAGGGACCCCGGACCTACAATGAGCAGTTCTTC.

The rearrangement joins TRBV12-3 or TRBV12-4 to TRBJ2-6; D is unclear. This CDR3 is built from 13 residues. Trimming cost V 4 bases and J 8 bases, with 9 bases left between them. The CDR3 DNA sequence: TGTGCCAGCAGTTCCTCGGGTACCAACGTCCTGACTTTC. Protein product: CASSSSGTNVLTF.